This T cell receptor beta chain is drawn from a study of blood T cell repertoires in COVID-19. TCRdb's table, derived via immunoSEQ multiplex PCR, lists solely in-frame clones and lacks some. Of about 310,000 clones listed, 85% to 90% are singletons. V was pared by 5 bases and J by 7 bases, with 10 bases of the junction left unmatched. The V gene's germline CDR1 is MDHEN and CDR2 SYDVKM. CDR3 size: 15 residues. J is TRBJ1-5 and V is TRBV28, with 8 nucleotides matching TRBD1. The receptor's source is a woman aged 40 to 50 with COVID-19, enrolled during active disease. Sequencing used peripheral blood. This CDR3 is CASSLLTGAAQPQHF. CDR3 DNA sequence: TGTGCCAGCAGTCTCCTGACAGGGGCGGCGCAGCCCCAGCATTTT.